These 21 T cell receptor beta chains were all obtained from the same sample, sequenced in a study of Ad26.COV2.S vaccination and SARS-CoV-2 variants. Sample treatment: roughly 19 received Ad26.COV2.S at low or high dose, single or two shots; five or six received placebo; per-sample allocation not given. Each sample was drawn 63 days after the first injection (of vaccine or placebo). Here immunoSEQ multiplex PCR was the method, and the copy in TCRdb shows in-frame clones only, minus some. The data contain approximately 500,000 clones, approximately 88% of them seen just once; the ten biggest clones take up around 13%. The sequencing here drew on peripheral blood, taken in a trial of Ad26.COV2.S vaccine versus placebo. The receptors were sampled from a person aged 18-65 years who received the Ad26.COV2.S COVID-19 vaccine or a placebo.

V gene TRBV19 combines with J gene TRBJ2-1; 10 bases align to TRBD2. The CDR3 spans 15 residues. Germline V lookup: CDR1 LNHDA, CDR2 SQIVND (reference sequence). Trimming removed 6 bases from V and 6 bases from J; junction bases left unmatched: 8. The CDR3 coding sequence is TGTGCCAGTAGGGGAACTAGCGGGACTCCCAATGAGCAGTTCTTC. It translates to CASRGTSGTPNEQFF.

The chain uses TRBV5-6 and TRBJ2-7; the D is unclear. The CDR3 has 12 residues. Trimming took 1 base from V and 4 from J, leaving 6 bases between them. The V gene's germline CDR1 is SGHDT and CDR2 YYEEEE. The DNA for the CDR3 is TGTGCCAGCAGCTTGCTCACTTACGAGCAGTACTTC. Translation gives CASSLLTYEQYF.

The chain couples TRBV10-3 to TRBJ2-1, with 9 bases matching TRBD2. Germline V gene sequence: CDR1 ENHRY, CDR2 SYGVKD. The J segment lost 6 bases and the V segment lost 6 bases, leaving 3 bases of the junction unmatched. This CDR3 region has 13 residues. CDR3 sequence (DNA): TGTGCCATCAGGGATAGCGGGGGCAATGAGCAGTTCTTC. Protein sequence: CAIRDSGGNEQFF.

The genes are TRBV7-2 and TRBJ2-7; 8 nucleotides align to TRBD1. The CDR3 runs to 17 residues. Germline V gene lookup returns CDR1 SGHTA and CDR2 FQGNSA. With V trimmed by 1 base and J by 5 bases, 13 bases remained unmatched. CDR3 loop: CASSLGLGQGARHEQYF. The CDR3 DNA is TGTGCCAGCAGCTTAGGTCTTGGGCAGGGGGCGCGTCACGAGCAGTACTTC.

About this clone itself: Other DNA sequences from this sample encode an identical CDR3 as well. The chain carries TRBV18 and TRBJ2-2, with TRBD2 matching over 13 bases. The junction had 3 bases not matched to a gene; V was cut back by 5 bases and J by 0 bases. This CDR3 contains 17 residues. The germline CDR1 and CDR2 sequences are KGHSH and LQKENI. In nucleotides, the CDR3 is TGTGCCAGCTCATTGGGACTAGCGGGAACGAACACCGGGGAGCTGTTTTTT. It yields the protein CASSLGLAGTNTGELFF.

In its sample, this clone was seen once. V is TRBV6-2 or TRBV6-3 and J is TRBJ2-4; 7 bases match TRBD1. Per germline, CDR1 MNHEY and CDR2 SVGEGT. Trimming took 2 bases from V and 0 from J; bases not matched to a gene: 4. This CDR3 has 16 residues. This CDR3 is CASSYGPGGAKNIQYF. The CDR3 nucleotides are TGTGCCAGCAGTTACGGGCCAGGGGGAGCCAAAAACATTCAGTACTTC.

This chain links TRBV19 with TRBJ1-4; TRBD1 matches at 9 bases. CDR1 is LNHDA, CDR2 SQIVND, per germline (reference sequence). The CDR3 is 15 residues long. J lost 8 bases, V lost 8 bases, and 12 bases had no gene match. The CDR3 loop is CASSRRTGGEEKLFF. The CDR3 DNA sequence: TGTGCCAGTTCCAGGCGTACAGGGGGCGAGGAAAAACTGTTTTTT.

The rearrangement links TRBV19 to TRBJ1-2; D unresolved. Germline values: CDR1 LNHDA, CDR2 SQIVND (reference sequence). Between the trimmed V and J ends, which lost 8 bases and 4 bases, there was a span of 20 bases. There are 15 residues in the CDR3. CDR3 coding DNA: TGTGCCAGTGGATACGGACGGCAGCACCCCTATGGCTACACCTTC. Residues: CASGYGRQHPYGYTF.

In its sample, this clone was seen once. The chain recombines TRBV5-1 with TRBJ2-1; TRBD2 matches 8 bases. Germline CDR1 and CDR2: SGHRS and YFSETQ. The CDR3 loop spans 15 amino acids. The V and J ends lost 0 bases and 7 bases, in that order; junction bases with no gene match: 6. The CDR3 DNA reads as TGCGCCAGCAGCTTGGACGGGAGGGCTCGGAATGAGCAGTTCTTC. Its protein product is CASSLDGRARNEQFF.

The genes are TRBV28 and TRBJ2-1; 14 bases fit TRBD2. The V gene end was trimmed by 5 bases and the J gene end by 12 bases; junction bases not matched to a gene: 9. This CDR3 has 15 amino acids. Germline V gene lookup returns CDR1 MDHEN and CDR2 SYDVKM. The CDR3 loop is CASSPGTSGSSGQFF. The DNA for the CDR3 is TGTGCCAGCAGTCCCGGGACTAGCGGGAGTAGTGGGCAGTTCTTC.

Notes on this clone: Other nucleotide sequences in the sample specify the same CDR3. The CDR3 region has the DNA TGTGCCAGTAGTACCAGGACGGTGAACACTGAAGCTTTCTTT. Its protein is CASSTRTVNTEAFF. The V call is TRBV19, the J call TRBJ1-1, with D uncertain. The CDR3 is 14 residues long. Trimming removed 4 bases from V and 0 bases from J, with 9 bases in between. Germline V gene sequence: CDR1 LNHDA, CDR2 SQIVND (reference sequence).

This sequence joins TRBV7-9 and TRBJ2-7; D gene uncertain. V was cut by 6 bases and J by 1 base, with 4 bases left in between. CDR3 length: 11 amino acids. Per the germline V gene, CDR1 is SEHNR and CDR2 is FQNEAQ (reference sequence). The CDR3 region has the DNA TGTGCCAGCAGTGGATCCTACGAGCAGTACTTC. This gives the protein CASSGSYEQYF.

V and J are TRBV7-9 and TRBJ2-7; 7 bases agree with TRBD1. The length of the CDR3 is 12 residues. V trimming: 3 bases; J trimming: 5 bases; junction bases outside the gene matches: 1. Germline V gene lookup returns CDR1 SEHNR and CDR2 FQNEAQ (reference sequence). CDR3 residues: CASSFQGDEQYF. CDR3 DNA sequence: TGTGCCAGCAGCTTCCAGGGGGACGAGCAGTACTTC. The full variable domain, completed using reference TRBV7-9 and TRBJ2-7, is DTGVSQNPRHKITKRGQNVTFRCDPISEHNRLYWYRQTLGQGPEFLTYFQNEAQLEKSRLLSDRFSAERPKGSFSTLEIQRTEQGDSAMYLCASSFQGDEQYFGPGTRLTVT.

This clone appeared once. J is TRBJ2-1 and V is TRBV18, with 15 bases fitting TRBD2. The germline gives CDR1 KGHSH, CDR2 LQKENI. CDR3 size: 15 residues. Trimming cost V 4 bases and J 8 bases; bases outside gene matches: 3. The CDR3 nucleotides read TGTGCCAGCTCACACGGGACTAGCGGGAGGCATGAGCAGTTCTTC. This encodes CASSHGTSGRHEQFF.

The chain recombines TRBV7-8 with TRBJ1-6; a possible D gene is TRBD1 (5 bases). Germline V gene sequence: CDR1 SGHVS, CDR2 FQNEAQ. Trimming left V 1 base short and J 8 bases short, with 12 bases between. The CDR3 is 15 residues long. CDR3 DNA sequence: TGTGCCAGCAGCTTAGAAGGGACGGATTATTCACCCCTCCACTTT. Translating gives CASSLEGTDYSPLHF.

The rearrangement links TRBV20-1 to TRBJ2-7; D gene unclear. Germline V gene data show CDR1 as DFQATT and CDR2 as SNEGSKA (reference sequence). This CDR3 has 9 amino acids. V gave up 0 bases and J gave up 12 bases, with 6 bases separating them. The CDR3 DNA is TGCAGTGCTAGAGATGGGGTGTACTTC. This translates into CSARDGVYF.

Turning to this clone: Within the sample, other DNA sequences also encode this same CDR3. The chain uses TRBV24-1 and TRBJ2-7; no clear D gene. The CDR3 totals 11 residues. CDR1 is KGHDR and CDR2 is SFDVKD in the germline V gene. V lost 4 bases, J lost 4 bases, and 4 bases lay in between. The CDR3 reads CATSDTYEQYF. The CDR3 DNA sequence: TGTGCCACCAGTGACACGTACGAGCAGTACTTC.

The gene calls are TRBV7-9 and TRBJ1-2; 10 bases are shared with TRBD1. CDR1 is SEHNR and CDR2 is FQNEAQ in the germline V gene (reference sequence). This CDR3 is 15 amino acids long. Trimming cost V 4 bases and J 8 bases; bases outside gene matches: 10. The CDR3 DNA reads TGTGCCAGCAGCTCGGGACAGGGGTATTCAGAGGGCTACACCTTC. It is translated as CASSSGQGYSEGYTF.

This sequence joins TRBV10-3 and TRBJ2-1; D unresolved. Per germline, CDR1 ENHRY and CDR2 SYGVKD. The CDR3 is 13 amino acids. Trimming stripped 5 bases from V and 7 bases from J, with 12 bases between. CDR3 protein: CAISLGPRNEQFF. CDR3 sequence (DNA): TGTGCCATCAGTCTGGGCCCGAGGAATGAGCAGTTCTTC.

V usage is TRBV2 and J usage is TRBJ2-7; 12 bases fit TRBD1. This CDR3 spans 13 amino acids. CDR1 and CDR2 from the germline V gene are SNHLY and FYNNEI. V gave up 6 bases and J gave up 6 bases; unmatched junction bases: 3. The CDR3 nucleotides are TGTGCCAGCAGCCGGGACAGGGGGCGCGAGCAGTACTTC. Protein sequence: CASSRDRGREQYF.

A few counts support this clone. The rearrangement links TRBV6-2 or TRBV6-3 to TRBJ2-1; D is ambiguous. Germline V gives CDR1 MNHEY, CDR2 SVGEGT. The length of the CDR3 is 14 residues. V was trimmed by 5 bases and J by 3 bases, leaving 11 bases between them. CDR3 coding DNA: TGTGCCAGCAGTCCCTTTCCTAGCTACAATGAGCAGTTCTTC. Amino acids: CASSPFPSYNEQFF.